A selection of T cell receptor beta chains follows, all from one sample in a study of blood T cell repertoires in COVID-19. TCRdb's table, derived via immunoSEQ multiplex PCR, lists solely in-frame clones and lacks some. The repertoire holds 300,000 or so clones, with more than 75% as singletons. Sequenced material: PBMCs or T cells enriched from blood (not recorded which). The receptor set was obtained from a man between 60 and 75 years old who had recovered from COVID-19. The CDR3 runs from the conserved cysteine through the conserved F or W. The D gene is left open where the match is weak. Expanded clones are given a class, and other clones once, few, many or no size at all.

J gene: TRBJ1-4; clone size: -; D gene: TRBD1; V gene: TRBV5-1; CDR3 protein: CASRITSGTGNEKLFF; CDR3 DNA: TGCGCCAGCAGGATCACTTCTGGGACAGGGAATGAAAAACTGTTTTTT
J gene: TRBJ2-1; clone size: -; D gene: -; V gene: TRBV24-1; CDR3 protein: CATRGSAGNEQFF; CDR3 DNA: TGTGCCACCAGGGGCTCTGCGGGCAATGAGCAGTTCTTC
J gene: TRBJ1-5; clone size: -; D gene: TRBD1; V gene: TRBV6-5; CDR3 protein: CASRDREANQPQHF; CDR3 DNA: TGTGCCAGCAGAGACAGGGAGGCCAATCAGCCCCAGCATTTT
J gene: TRBJ1-2; clone size: -; D gene: TRBD1; V gene: TRBV27; CDR3 protein: CASSWRQGRYGYTF; CDR3 DNA: TGTGCCAGCAGTTGGAGACAGGGCCGCTATGGCTACACCTTC
J gene: TRBJ1-6; clone size: -; D gene: TRBD1; V gene: TRBV19; CDR3 protein: CASSPTGRNSPLHF; CDR3 DNA: TGTGCCAGTAGTCCGACAGGGCGCAATTCACCCCTCCACTTT
J gene: TRBJ1-1; clone size: -; D gene: -; V gene: TRBV7-3; CDR3 protein: CASSLEDFNTEAFF; CDR3 DNA: TGTGCCAGCAGCTTAGAGGACTTTAACACTGAAGCTTTCTTT
J gene: TRBJ2-1; clone size: -; D gene: TRBD2; V gene: TRBV5-4; CDR3 protein: CASSRTSGLGNEQFF; CDR3 DNA: TGTGCCAGCAGCCGCACTAGCGGGCTCGGCAATGAGCAGTTCTTC
J gene: TRBJ2-3; clone size: -; D gene: -; V gene: TRBV18; CDR3 protein: CASSPFSGGLYTDTQYF; CDR3 DNA: TGTGCCAGCTCACCTTTCTCTGGGGGCCTCTACACAGATACGCAGTATTTT
J gene: TRBJ1-6; clone size: once; D gene: -; V gene: TRBV7-9; CDR3 protein: CASSFSPGYYNSPLHF; CDR3 DNA: TGTGCCAGCAGCTTTTCGCCGGGGTACTATAATTCACCCCTCCACTTT
J gene: TRBJ2-5; clone size: -; D gene: -; V gene: TRBV25-1; CDR3 protein: CASSDRTGLRETQYF; CDR3 DNA: TGTGCCAGCAGTGATCGGACTGGACTACGAGAGACCCAGTACTTC
J gene: TRBJ1-1; clone size: -; D gene: -; V gene: TRBV7-2; CDR3 protein: CASSLAPGTEAFF; CDR3 DNA: TGTGCCAGCAGCTTAGCGCCGGGGACTGAAGCTTTCTTT
J gene: TRBJ2-2; clone size: -; D gene: TRBD1; V gene: TRBV4-2; CDR3 protein: CASSQDMKGAAGELFF; CDR3 DNA: TGTGCCAGCAGCCAAGATATGAAGGGGGCCGCCGGGGAGCTGTTTTTT
J gene: TRBJ2-3; clone size: once; D gene: -; V gene: TRBV9; CDR3 protein: CASSVGRWASTDTQYF; CDR3 DNA: TGTGCCAGCAGCGTAGGGCGTTGGGCTAGCACAGATACGCAGTATTTT
J gene: TRBJ1-6; clone size: -; D gene: -; V gene: TRBV3-1/TRBV3-2; CDR3 protein: CASSQDLLQICARSYNSPLHF; CDR3 DNA: TGTGCCAGCAGCCAAGATCTTTTACAAATATGCGCTAGGTCCTATAATTCACCCCTCCACTTT
J gene: TRBJ1-1; clone size: -; D gene: TRBD1; V gene: TRBV29-1; CDR3 protein: CSEKQGPYTEAFF; CDR3 DNA: TGCAGCGAAAAACAGGGGCCTTACACTGAAGCTTTCTTT
J gene: TRBJ1-3; clone size: -; D gene: TRBD1; V gene: TRBV19; CDR3 protein: CASMTGTYGNTIYF; CDR3 DNA: TGTGCCAGTATGACAGGGACCTATGGAAACACCATATATTTT
J gene: TRBJ2-1; clone size: -; D gene: TRBD2; V gene: TRBV2; CDR3 protein: CASSEELAGGGEQFF; CDR3 DNA: TGTGCCAGCAGTGAAGAACTAGCGGGAGGAGGGGAGCAGTTCTTC
J gene: TRBJ1-5; clone size: -; D gene: -; V gene: TRBV27; CDR3 protein: CASSRGASLQPQHF; CDR3 DNA: TGTGCCAGCAGCCGGGGGGCGTCGCTTCAGCCCCAGCATTTT
J gene: TRBJ1-2; clone size: once; D gene: -; V gene: TRBV28; CDR3 protein: CASGPGGNNYGYTF; CDR3 DNA: TGTGCCAGCGGTCCGGGAGGGAATAACTATGGCTACACCTTC
J gene: TRBJ2-3; clone size: -; D gene: -; V gene: TRBV18; CDR3 protein: CASSPYRTSDTQYF; CDR3 DNA: TGTGCCAGCTCACCTTACCGGACATCGGATACGCAGTATTTT
J gene: TRBJ1-5; clone size: -; D gene: -; V gene: TRBV30; CDR3 protein: CAWSAGFQQPQHF; CDR3 DNA: TGTGCCTGGAGTGCAGGTTTCCAACAGCCCCAGCATTTT
J gene: TRBJ2-3; clone size: -; D gene: TRBD1; V gene: TRBV5-6; CDR3 protein: CASSSGQGRSTDTQYF; CDR3 DNA: TGTGCCAGCAGTTCGGGACAGGGTCGTAGCACAGATACGCAGTATTTT
J gene: TRBJ2-1; clone size: -; D gene: TRBD2; V gene: TRBV24-1; CDR3 protein: CATSDLRSGSANEQFF; CDR3 DNA: TGTGCCACCAGTGATTTGCGTAGCGGGAGTGCTAATGAGCAGTTCTTC
J gene: TRBJ1-5; clone size: once; D gene: -; V gene: TRBV5-6; CDR3 protein: CASSSSGNQPQHF; CDR3 DNA: TGTGCCAGCAGCTCGTCGGGCAATCAGCCCCAGCATTTT
J gene: TRBJ2-2; clone size: few; D gene: TRBD2; V gene: TRBV7-6; CDR3 protein: CASRETSGSSTGELFF; CDR3 DNA: TGTGCCAGCAGGGAAACTAGCGGGAGTTCCACCGGGGAGCTGTTTTTT
J gene: TRBJ1-5; clone size: -; D gene: TRBD1; V gene: TRBV6-2/TRBV6-3; CDR3 protein: CASSQDRGGIVAQHF; CDR3 DNA: TGTGCCAGCAGCCAGGACAGGGGCGGTATAGTAGCCCAGCATTTT
J gene: TRBJ1-5; clone size: -; D gene: -; V gene: TRBV18; CDR3 protein: CASKTREEPQHF; CDR3 DNA: TGTGCCAGCAAAACAAGGGAGGAGCCCCAGCATTTT
J gene: TRBJ1-5; clone size: -; D gene: -; V gene: TRBV7-6; CDR3 protein: CASSSYSNQPQHF; CDR3 DNA: TGTGCCAGCAGCTCTTATAGCAATCAGCCCCAGCATTTT
J gene: TRBJ2-1; clone size: -; D gene: -; V gene: TRBV28; CDR3 protein: CASSGGPYNEQFF; CDR3 DNA: TGTGCCAGCAGTGGAGGACCCTACAATGAGCAGTTCTTC
J gene: TRBJ2-1; clone size: -; D gene: TRBD2; V gene: TRBV7-2; CDR3 protein: CASSLAVGREQFF; CDR3 DNA: TGTGCCAGCAGCTTAGCGGTCGGGAGGGAGCAGTTCTTC
J gene: TRBJ2-7; clone size: -; D gene: TRBD1; V gene: TRBV5-6; CDR3 protein: CASSLGTGGYEQYF; CDR3 DNA: TGTGCCAGCAGCTTGGGGACAGGGGGCTACGAGCAGTACTTC
J gene: TRBJ2-7; clone size: -; D gene: TRBD2; V gene: TRBV27; CDR3 protein: CASTLAGGSPYEQYF; CDR3 DNA: TGTGCCAGCACCTTAGCGGGGGGTTCCCCCTACGAGCAGTACTTC
J gene: TRBJ1-1; clone size: few; D gene: -; V gene: TRBV7-9; CDR3 protein: CASSFLTGPTEAFF; CDR3 DNA: TGTGCCAGCAGCTTCCTCACAGGGCCGACTGAAGCTTTCTTT
J gene: TRBJ2-3; clone size: -; D gene: -; V gene: TRBV4-3; CDR3 protein: CASSQDRGTDTQYF; CDR3 DNA: TGCGCCAGCAGCCAAGACAGGGGCACAGATACGCAGTATTTT
J gene: TRBJ1-5; clone size: -; D gene: TRBD1; V gene: TRBV6-5; CDR3 protein: CASRKQGSSNQPQHF; CDR3 DNA: TGTGCCAGCAGAAAACAGGGGTCTAGCAATCAGCCCCAGCATTTT
J gene: TRBJ2-3; clone size: -; D gene: TRBD2; V gene: TRBV3-1/TRBV3-2; CDR3 protein: CASSQVPGLAGDTQYF; CDR3 DNA: TGTGCCAGCAGCCAGGTACCGGGACTAGCGGGAGATACGCAGTATTTT
J gene: TRBJ1-6; clone size: -; D gene: TRBD1; V gene: TRBV3-1/TRBV3-2; CDR3 protein: CASSQPTGGADISPLHF; CDR3 DNA: TGTGCCAGCAGCCAACCGACAGGGGGTGCTGATATTTCACCCCTCCACTTT
J gene: TRBJ1-2; clone size: -; D gene: -; V gene: TRBV9; CDR3 protein: CASSPPDSRNYGYTF; CDR3 DNA: TGTGCCAGCAGCCCCCCGGACAGTAGAAACTATGGCTACACCTTC
J gene: TRBJ1-2; clone size: -; D gene: -; V gene: TRBV12-3/TRBV12-4; CDR3 protein: CASRTGPVGYTF; CDR3 DNA: TGTGCCAGCAGAACAGGGCCTGTTGGCTACACCTTC
J gene: TRBJ1-1; clone size: -; D gene: TRBD1; V gene: TRBV4-3; CDR3 protein: CASSQDPPGQGSLNTEAFF; CDR3 DNA: TGCGCCAGCAGCCAAGATCCCCCGGGACAGGGCTCCCTGAACACTGAAGCTTTCTTT
J gene: TRBJ2-5; clone size: few; D gene: -; V gene: TRBV7-9; CDR3 protein: CASSPGWQETQYF; CDR3 DNA: TGTGCCAGCAGCCCAGGGTGGCAAGAGACCCAGTACTTC
J gene: TRBJ2-1; clone size: -; D gene: -; V gene: TRBV11-1; CDR3 protein: CASSLGFGSGYNEQFF; CDR3 DNA: TGTGCCAGCAGCTTAGGGTTTGGTAGCGGCTACAATGAGCAGTTCTTC
J gene: TRBJ2-3; clone size: -; D gene: TRBD2; V gene: TRBV7-3; CDR3 protein: CASSLGRGSTDTQYF; CDR3 DNA: TGTGCCAGCAGCTTAGGGCGGGGGAGCACAGATACGCAGTATTTT
J gene: TRBJ2-2; clone size: once; D gene: TRBD1; V gene: TRBV9; CDR3 protein: CASSVGGQGPAGELFF; CDR3 DNA: TGTGCCAGCAGCGTAGGGGGACAGGGGCCTGCCGGGGAGCTGTTTTTT
J gene: TRBJ1-1; clone size: -; D gene: -; V gene: TRBV25-1; CDR3 protein: CASSELGGGRTEAFF; CDR3 DNA: TGTGCCAGCAGTGAATTGGGGGGAGGGCGGACTGAAGCTTTCTTT
J gene: TRBJ1-3; clone size: -; D gene: -; V gene: TRBV5-5; CDR3 protein: CASSLLLGASGNTIYF; CDR3 DNA: TGTGCCAGCAGCTTGCTGCTGGGAGCCTCTGGAAACACCATATATTTT
J gene: TRBJ1-1; clone size: -; D gene: -; V gene: TRBV10-1; CDR3 protein: CASRANIDTEAFF; CDR3 DNA: TGCGCCAGCAGAGCGAATATTGACACTGAAGCTTTCTTT
J gene: TRBJ2-7; clone size: -; D gene: -; V gene: TRBV5-4; CDR3 protein: CASSLGGGMYEQYF; CDR3 DNA: TGTGCCAGCAGCTTGGGTGGAGGTATGTACGAGCAGTACTTC
J gene: TRBJ1-1; clone size: -; D gene: -; V gene: TRBV3-1/TRBV3-2; CDR3 protein: CASSPSGNEAFF; CDR3 DNA: TGTGCCAGCAGCCCCTCGGGTAATGAAGCTTTCTTT
J gene: TRBJ2-3; clone size: -; D gene: TRBD2; V gene: TRBV2; CDR3 protein: CASQTSGGTDTQYF; CDR3 DNA: TGTGCCAGCCAGACTAGCGGTGGCACAGATACGCAGTATTTT
J gene: TRBJ1-2; clone size: few; D gene: -; V gene: TRBV29-1; CDR3 protein: CSVGGLVGGYTF; CDR3 DNA: TGCAGCGTCGGAGGATTGGTAGGTGGCTACACCTTC
J gene: TRBJ2-7; clone size: -; D gene: TRBD2; V gene: TRBV3-1/TRBV3-2; CDR3 protein: CASSQTSGRSYEQYF; CDR3 DNA: TGTGCCAGCAGCCAAACTAGCGGGAGGTCCTACGAGCAGTACTTC
J gene: TRBJ2-3; clone size: -; D gene: -; V gene: TRBV7-9; CDR3 protein: CASSLVGGLRSDTQYF; CDR3 DNA: TGTGCCAGCAGCTTAGTCGGAGGATTAAGATCTGATACGCAGTATTTT
J gene: TRBJ1-2; clone size: -; D gene: -; V gene: TRBV18; CDR3 protein: CASSPGHDYGYTF; CDR3 DNA: TGTGCCAGCTCACCGGGCCATGACTATGGCTACACCTTC
J gene: TRBJ1-3; clone size: -; D gene: TRBD1; V gene: TRBV3-1/TRBV3-2; CDR3 protein: CASSQDWTGEGNTIYF; CDR3 DNA: TGTGCCAGCAGCCAAGATTGGACAGGGGAAGGAAACACCATATATTTT
J gene: TRBJ2-1; clone size: -; D gene: -; V gene: TRBV24-1; CDR3 protein: CATILPGENSYNEQFF; CDR3 DNA: TGTGCCACCATTCTCCCCGGGGAAAACTCCTACAATGAGCAGTTCTTC